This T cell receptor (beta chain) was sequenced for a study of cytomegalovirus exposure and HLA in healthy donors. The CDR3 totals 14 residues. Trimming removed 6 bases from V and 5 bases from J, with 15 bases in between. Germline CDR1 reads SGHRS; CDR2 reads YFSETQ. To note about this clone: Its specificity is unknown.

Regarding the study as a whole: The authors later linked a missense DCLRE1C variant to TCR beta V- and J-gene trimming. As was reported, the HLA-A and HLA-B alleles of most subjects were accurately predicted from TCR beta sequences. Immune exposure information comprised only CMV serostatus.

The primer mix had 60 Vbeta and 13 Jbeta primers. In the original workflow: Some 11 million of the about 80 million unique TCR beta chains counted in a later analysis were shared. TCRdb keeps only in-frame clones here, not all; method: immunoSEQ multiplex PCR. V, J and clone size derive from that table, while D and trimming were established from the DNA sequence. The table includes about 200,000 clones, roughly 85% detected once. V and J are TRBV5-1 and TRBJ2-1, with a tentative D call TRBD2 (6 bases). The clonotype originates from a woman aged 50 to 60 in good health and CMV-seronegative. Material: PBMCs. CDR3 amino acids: CASTWGGRDNEQFF. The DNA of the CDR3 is TGCGCCAGCACCTGGGGAGGCCGGGACAATGAGCAGTTCTTC.